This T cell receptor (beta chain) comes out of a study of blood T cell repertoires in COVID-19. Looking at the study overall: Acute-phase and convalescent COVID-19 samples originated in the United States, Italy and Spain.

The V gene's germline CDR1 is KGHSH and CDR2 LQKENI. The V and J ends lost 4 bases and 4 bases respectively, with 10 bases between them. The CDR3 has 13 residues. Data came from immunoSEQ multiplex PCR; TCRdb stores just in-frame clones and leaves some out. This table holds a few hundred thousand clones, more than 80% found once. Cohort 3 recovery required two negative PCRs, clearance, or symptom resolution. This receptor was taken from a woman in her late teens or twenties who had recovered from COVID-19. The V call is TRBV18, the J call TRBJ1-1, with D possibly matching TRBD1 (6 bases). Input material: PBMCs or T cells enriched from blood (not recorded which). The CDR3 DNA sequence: TGTGCCAGCTCACTACCAGGGGTCACTGAAGCTTTCTTT. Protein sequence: CASSLPGVTEAFF.